These 3 T cell receptor beta chains originate from one sample sequenced in a study of tumor and adjacent non-tumor tissue in lung cancer. RNA was extracted from bulk tissue without any cell sorting. Three rounds of nested PCR, following a modified ARM-PCR protocol, produced the TCRbeta library. TCRdb redid the calling of the multiplex PCR reads with MiXCR, one entry per CDR3 protein. This sample has 89,000 or so distinct CDR3 sequences, with roughly two thirds found just once. Material: lung tumor tissue. The receptors derive from a man in his 70s with non-small cell lung cancer.

Points on this clonotype: It may be a read error: a sequence one base away is much more abundant. Lacking the conserved final phenylalanine or tryptophan, this CDR3 likely reflects a read error. J is TRBJ2-7 and V is TRBV4-2, with 7 bases matching TRBD2. This CDR3 region has 16 residues. CDR1 LGHNA and CDR2 YNFKEQ come from the germline V gene. The trim removed 0 bases at V and 4 bases at J, leaving 9 bases unmatched. CDR3 bases: TGTGCCAGCAGCCAAGATCGGGGCGGGAGTCGGTACGAGCAGTACCTC. Its translation is CASSQDRGGSRYEQYL.

This clonotype was observed many times. The V gene is TRBV29-1, the J gene TRBJ1-3, with 7 bases lining up with TRBD1. V lost 6 bases to trimming and J lost 3 bases; unmatched junction nucleotides: 5. Looked up from germline, CDR1 is SQVTM and CDR2 is ANQGSEA. The CDR3 runs to 13 residues. CDR3 sequence: CSVGGGFGNTIYF. DNA for the CDR3: TGCAGCGTCGGAGGGGGCTTTGGAAACACCATATATTTT.

This clonotype was observed a few times. A read error may explain this, as a much larger clone is one base away. The chain employs TRBV11-2 and TRBJ2-5; 15 bases agree with TRBD2. CDR3 size: 16 residues. Germline CDR1 reads SGHAT; CDR2 reads FQNNGV. As DNA, the CDR3 is TGTGCCAGCGGCACGGGACTAGCGGGGGGAGCGGAGACCCTGTACTTC. Translating gives CASGTGLAGGAETLYF.